A selection of T cell receptor beta chains follows, all from one sample in a study of control samples from healthy donors and cancer patients. Clones were read by immunoSEQ multiplex PCR, and TCRdb kept only the in-frame ones, dropping some. Of under 300,000 clones listed, approximately 80% were seen once; the top ten hold 13%. Sequencing used PBMCs. These receptors were obtained from a woman in her sixties with lung cancer. The CDR3 runs from the conserved cysteine through the conserved F or W.

cdr3_aa j_call v_call
CAISEEPNQPQHF TRBJ1-5 TRBV10-3
CASSHNLARETQYF TRBJ2-5 TRBV6-6
CASSRGTSALTDTQYF TRBJ2-3 TRBV6-6
CASSGQGVDTEAFF TRBJ1-1 TRBV5-1
CASSLQGYEQYF TRBJ2-7 TRBV7-2
CASSQADRRASEYF TRBJ2-3 TRBV4-1
CASSQDRLGVSYNEQFF TRBJ2-1 TRBV14
CASSRQSEDEKLFF TRBJ1-4 TRBV19
CASSPGSGASTDTQYF TRBJ2-3 TRBV7-7
CASRLTGGGNQPQHF TRBJ1-5 TRBV5-8
CASNEVSGGYQETQYF TRBJ2-5 TRBV3-1/TRBV3-2
CAGSLTTESSYNEQFF TRBJ2-1 TRBV6-6
CASSQTGNMEAFF TRBJ1-1 TRBV5-1
CASSHGGISYNEQFF TRBJ2-1 TRBV3-1/TRBV3-2
CASTTSGPSTDTQYF TRBJ2-3 TRBV5-1
CAWRTESSGNTIYF TRBJ1-3 TRBV30
CASSMSGGDVSPLHF TRBJ1-6 TRBV19
CASSLSRTGELEQYF TRBJ2-7 TRBV5-6
CASSVYTGAGGANVLTF TRBJ2-6 TRBV6-1
CASSEADADTQYF TRBJ2-3 TRBV10-1
CASSLFPGTGDTGELFF TRBJ2-2 TRBV5-1
CASSEVRGSTGELFF TRBJ2-2 TRBV6-1
CASSLKGSEKLFF TRBJ1-4 TRBV18